These 3 T cell receptor beta chains were all obtained from the same sample, sequenced in a study of cytomegalovirus exposure and HLA in healthy donors. PCR employed 60 Vbeta and 13 Jbeta primers. The assay was immunoSEQ multiplex PCR, and TCRdb's table has in-frame clones only and misses some. The table records 160,000 or so clones, about four fifths of them present only once. Material: PBMCs. The origin of the receptors is a woman between 25 and 40 years old in good health and CMV-seropositive.

This clone was detected once. This chain connects TRBV13 to TRBJ2-3; D possibly corresponds to TRBD1 (6 bases). Germline loops: CDR1 PRHDT, CDR2 FYEKMQ (reference sequence). V lost 3 bases, J lost 0 bases, and 19 bases lay in between. The CDR3 runs to 18 residues. CDR3 sequence: CASSLGQGRLRSTDTQYF. The CDR3 nucleotides read TGTGCCAGCAGCTTGGGGCAGGGGCGGTTGAGGAGCACAGATACGCAGTATTTT.

This clone was recorded a few times. The V gene is TRBV5-6, the J gene TRBJ1-5, with 8 bases identical to TRBD1. CDR3 length: 15 residues. Looked up from germline, CDR1 is SGHDT and CDR2 is YYEEEE. Trimming removed 4 bases from V and 7 bases from J; junction bases left unmatched: 10. CDR3 protein: CASSQIQGAGQPQHF. CDR3 bases: TGTGCCAGCAGCCAAATCCAGGGGGCAGGGCAGCCCCAGCATTTT.

CDR3 sequence: CASSVAGGGALETQYF. CDR3 DNA sequence: TGTGCCAGCAGCGTAGCGGGCGGGGGGGCCCTAGAGACCCAGTACTTC. The chain links TRBV9 to TRBJ2-5, with 9 bases lining up with TRBD2. Losses at the gene ends were 0 bases for V and 4 bases for J; bases not matched to a gene: 7. The CDR3 has 16 residues. From germline, CDR1 is SGDLS and CDR2 YYNGEE.